What follows are 2 T cell receptor beta chains derived from one specimen sequenced in a study of Tregs in tolerant kidney transplant recipients. Method: immunoSEQ multiplex PCR; TCRdb's copy keeps in-frame clones and lacks some. The profile covers roughly 69,000 clones, with about 88% appearing a single time and about 0.36% taken by the ten largest. Sample: CD4+ T cells from blood, taken before the transplant. The source is a human donor who received a combined kidney and bone marrow transplant.

The chain links TRBV9 to TRBJ1-3, with TRBD1 matching 9 bases. With V trimmed by 3 bases and J by 4 bases, 5 bases remained unmatched. The CDR3 is made up of 15 amino acids. Per germline, CDR1 SGDLS and CDR2 YYNGEE. The CDR3 protein is CASSGDRVFGNTIYF. In DNA, the CDR3 is TGTGCCAGCAGCGGGGACAGGGTCTTCGGAAACACCATATATTTT.

The J gene is TRBJ2-2, the V gene TRBV7-3; a possible D gene is TRBD2 (7 bases). Per the germline V gene, CDR1 is SGHTA and CDR2 is FQGTGA. The CDR3 covers 18 residues. Deletions cut 5 bases from V and 5 bases from J, with 24 bases between. The CDR3 spells CASSPTPGEGVGTGELFF. As DNA, the CDR3 is TGTGCCAGCAGCCCAACCCCCGGGGAGGGGGTTGGAACCGGGGAGCTGTTTTTT.